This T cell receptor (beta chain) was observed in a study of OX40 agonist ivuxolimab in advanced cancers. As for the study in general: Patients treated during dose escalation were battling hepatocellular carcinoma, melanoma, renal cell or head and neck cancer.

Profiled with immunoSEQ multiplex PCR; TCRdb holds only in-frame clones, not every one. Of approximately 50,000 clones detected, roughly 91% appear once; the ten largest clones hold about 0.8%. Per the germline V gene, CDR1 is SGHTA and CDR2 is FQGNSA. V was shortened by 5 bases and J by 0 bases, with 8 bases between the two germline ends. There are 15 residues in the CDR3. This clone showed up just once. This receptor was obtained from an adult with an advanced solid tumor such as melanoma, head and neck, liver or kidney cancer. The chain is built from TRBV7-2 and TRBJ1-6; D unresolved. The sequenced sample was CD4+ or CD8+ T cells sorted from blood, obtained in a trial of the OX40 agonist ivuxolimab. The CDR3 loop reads CASSGVSSYNSPLHF. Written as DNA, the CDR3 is TGTGCCAGCAGCGGAGTGAGCTCCTATAATTCACCCCTCCACTTT.